The 16 T cell receptor beta chains presented below share a single source sample, sequenced in a study of OX40 agonist ivuxolimab in advanced cancers. Data came from immunoSEQ multiplex PCR; TCRdb stores just in-frame clones and leaves some out. The sample holds tens of thousands of clones; 70% to 90% are singletons and the top ten take approximately 12%. Material: CD4+ or CD8+ T cells sorted from blood, obtained in a trial of the OX40 agonist ivuxolimab. The receptors here all came from an adult with an advanced solid tumor such as melanoma, head and neck, liver or kidney cancer.

The chain uses TRBV6-5 and TRBJ2-4; D call uncertain. The CDR3 covers 14 residues. In germline, CDR1 is MNHEY, CDR2 SVGAGI. V lost 8 bases, J lost 2 bases, and 13 bases lay in between. Written as DNA, the CDR3 is TGTGCCAGCCGCCCCTGGGGTTCCAAAAACATTCAGTACTTC. This codes for CASRPWGSKNIQYF.

The chain recombines TRBV9 with TRBJ1-5; 7 bases are a match to TRBD1. The CDR3 is made up of 17 amino acids. Losses at the gene ends were 3 bases for V and 0 bases for J; bases not matched to a gene: 9. Germline V gene lookup returns CDR1 SGDLS and CDR2 YYNGEE. This CDR3 is CASSESDRSLSNQPQHF. The CDR3 DNA reads as TGTGCCAGCAGCGAGTCGGACAGGTCCCTTAGCAATCAGCCCCAGCATTTT.

The chain links TRBV29-1 to TRBJ1-2; weak D call: TRBD1 (5 bases). Germline V lookup: CDR1 SQVTM, CDR2 ANQGSEA. This CDR3 has 14 amino acids. Trimming took 2 bases from V and 1 from J, leaving 11 bases between them. In nucleotides, the CDR3 is TGCAGCGTTGAATCCCAGGGCTTTAACTATGGCTACACCTTC. As protein: CSVESQGFNYGYTF.

Turning to this clone: One end of the junction varies from germline; a read error may be responsible. The chain carries TRBV5-3 and TRBJ1-4; D is undetermined. TRBV5-3 is an ORF; its function is uncertain. CDR3 size: 13 residues. The DNA for the CDR3 is TGTGCCAGCAGCTTGGTGCAGGAAGAAAAACTGTTTTTT. Translated: CASSLVQEEKLFF.

The chain is built from TRBV7-9 and TRBJ2-7; 9 bases align to TRBD1. CDR3 length: 14 residues. CDR1 is SEHNR, CDR2 FQNEAQ, per germline (reference sequence). V trimming: 5 bases; J trimming: 5 bases; junction bases outside the gene matches: 7. CDR3 sequence (DNA): TGTGCCAGCAGCGCCGGGACAGGGCTGGACGAGCAGTACTTC. Translating it yields CASSAGTGLDEQYF. The full variable domain, in which reference TRBV7-9 and TRBJ2-7 provide the parts outside the CDR3, is DTGVSQNPRHKITKRGQNVTFRCDPISEHNRLYWYRQTLGQGPEFLTYFQNEAQLEKSRLLSDRFSAERPKGSFSTLEIQRTEQGDSAMYLCASSAGTGLDEQYFGPGTRLTVT.

In nucleotides, the CDR3 is TGTGCCAGCAGCCAAATCGGGACAGGGGTCAATGAGCAGTTCTTC. Its translation is CASSQIGTGVNEQFF. The rearrangement uses TRBV4-2 and TRBJ2-1; TRBD1 matches 10 bases. After removal of 2 bases from V and 6 bases from J, the junction contained 4 bases not matched to a gene. This CDR3 is built from 15 residues. Per the germline V gene, CDR1 is LGHNA and CDR2 is YNFKEQ.

In DNA form, the CDR3 reads TGTGCCACCCGGAGGACAGCGGCTAACTATGGCTACACCTTC. This gives the protein CATRRTAANYGYTF. V is TRBV6-5 and J is TRBJ1-2; D is perhaps TRBD1 (6 bases). CDR3 length: 14 amino acids. Germline V CDR1 and CDR2: MNHEY, SVGAGI. The germline V and J ends were trimmed by 10 bases and 0 bases, with 15 bases remaining between them.

The chain is built from TRBV7-9 and TRBJ2-3; TRBD2 aligns across 12 bases. The CDR3 is 16 amino acids. V was pared by 5 bases and J by 2 bases, with 5 bases of the junction left unmatched. The V gene's germline CDR1 is SEHNR and CDR2 FQNEAQ (reference sequence). This CDR3 is CASSAGLAGTTDTQYF. CDR3 nucleotide sequence: TGTGCCAGCAGCGCCGGACTAGCGGGGACCACAGATACGCAGTATTTT.

The V and J genes are TRBV27 and TRBJ2-1; 9 bases agree with TRBD1. CDR1 and CDR2 (germline): MNHEY, SMNVEV (reference sequence). Losses at the gene ends were 5 bases for V and 5 bases for J; bases not matched to a gene: 7. The CDR3 runs 15 residues. This chain's CDR3 is CASSPGTGGDNEQFF. The DNA for the CDR3 is TGTGCCAGCAGTCCGGGAACAGGGGGCGACAATGAGCAGTTCTTC.

V gene TRBV5-1 combines with J gene TRBJ1-1, with D possibly matching TRBD1 (6 bases). CDR1 is SGHRS, CDR2 YFSETQ, per germline. The V end lost 3 bases, the J end lost 7 bases, and 13 bases lay between the germline ends. The CDR3 runs 13 residues. The chain's CDR3 is CASSSNGQFEAFF. DNA for the CDR3: TGCGCCAGCAGCTCAAATGGACAGTTTGAAGCTTTCTTT.

The CDR3 DNA sequence: TGTGCCAGCAGTTTATACGGGACTGGGGTTGGGGAGCAGTACTTC. Amino acid sequence: CASSLYGTGVGEQYF. This chain uses TRBV27 with TRBJ2-7, with D possibly matching TRBD2 (6 bases). Germline assignment: CDR1 MNHEY and CDR2 SMNVEV (reference sequence). Trimming left V 1 base short and J 7 bases short, with 17 bases between. CDR3 length: 15 residues.

This clone was observed once. The CDR3 sequence: CASSPISRGYNEQFF. The CDR3 coding sequence is TGTGCCAGCAGCCCCATAAGTAGGGGTTACAATGAGCAGTTCTTC. The gene calls are TRBV7-2 and TRBJ2-1, with D possibly being TRBD1 (5 bases). Germline-derived CDR1 and CDR2 are SGHTA and FQGNSA. There are 15 residues in the CDR3. Trimming cost V 5 bases and J 4 bases, with 15 bases left between them.

The chain uses TRBV6-1 and TRBJ1-2; 7 bases are shared with TRBD1. After removal of 2 bases from V and 2 bases from J, the junction contained 2 bases not matched to a gene. Germline V lookup: CDR1 MNHNS, CDR2 SASEGT. The CDR3 spans 14 residues. The CDR3: CASSERGQNYGYTF. The DNA for the CDR3 is TGTGCCAGCAGTGAAAGGGGACAGAACTATGGCTACACCTTC.

J is TRBJ2-5 and V is TRBV7-9; D remains ambiguous. CDR3 size: 14 residues. CDR1 is SEHNR, CDR2 FQNEAQ, per germline (reference sequence). Trimming stripped 2 bases from V and 1 base from J, with 8 bases between. The CDR3 here is CASSLPLAQETQYF. The CDR3 DNA is TGTGCCAGCAGCTTACCTTTAGCCCAAGAGACCCAGTACTTC.

V and J are TRBV27 and TRBJ2-7; TRBD1 is a possible D gene (6 bases). Trimming removed 2 bases at V and 3 bases at J, with 11 bases between. The germline V gene encodes CDR1 MNHEY and CDR2 SMNVEV (reference sequence). The CDR3 covers 14 residues. CDR3: CASSLGSGVYEQYF. The DNA for the CDR3 is TGTGCCAGCAGTTTAGGTTCAGGGGTCTACGAGCAGTACTTC.

The gene calls are TRBV5-1 and TRBJ1-4; 10 nucleotides agree with TRBD1. Germline V gene lookup returns CDR1 SGHRS and CDR2 YFSETQ. The length of the CDR3 is 17 residues. J gave up 5 bases and V 2 bases, and 9 bases lay outside the gene matches. CDR3 in amino acids: CASSFRGQGSFNEKLFF. The DNA of the CDR3 is TGCGCCAGCAGCTTCCGGGGACAGGGGAGTTTCAATGAAAAACTGTTTTTT.